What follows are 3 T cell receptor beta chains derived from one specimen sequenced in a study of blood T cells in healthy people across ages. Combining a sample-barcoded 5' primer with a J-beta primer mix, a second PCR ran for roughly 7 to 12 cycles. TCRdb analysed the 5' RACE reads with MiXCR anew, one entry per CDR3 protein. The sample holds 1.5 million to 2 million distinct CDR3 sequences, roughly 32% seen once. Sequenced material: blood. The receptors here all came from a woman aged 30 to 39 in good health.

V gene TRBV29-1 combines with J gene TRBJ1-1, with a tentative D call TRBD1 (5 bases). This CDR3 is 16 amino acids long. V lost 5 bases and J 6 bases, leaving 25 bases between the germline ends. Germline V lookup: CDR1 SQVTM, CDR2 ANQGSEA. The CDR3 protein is CSVRRSGMFSLAEAFF. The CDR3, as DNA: TGCAGCGTTAGAAGGTCAGGGATGTTTTCGTTGGCTGAAGCTTTCTTT.

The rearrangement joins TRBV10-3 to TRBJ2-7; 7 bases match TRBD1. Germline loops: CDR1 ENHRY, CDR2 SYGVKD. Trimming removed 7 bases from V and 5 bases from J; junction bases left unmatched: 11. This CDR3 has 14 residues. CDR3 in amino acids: CAITKEGQENEQYF. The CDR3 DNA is TGTGCCATCACGAAAGAAGGACAGGAAAACGAGCAGTACTTC.

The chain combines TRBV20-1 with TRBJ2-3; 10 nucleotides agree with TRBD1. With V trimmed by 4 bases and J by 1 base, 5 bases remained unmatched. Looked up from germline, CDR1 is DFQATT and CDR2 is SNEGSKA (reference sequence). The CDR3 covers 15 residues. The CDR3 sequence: CSATLGTGGTDTQYF. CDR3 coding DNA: TGCAGTGCTACTCTTGGGACAGGGGGCACAGATACGCAGTATTTT.